The 10 T cell receptor beta chains listed next were all sequenced from one sample in a study of regulatory T cells in long-lasting Graves disease. Assembly of TCR beta libraries relied on iRepertoire HTBI primers together with Arm-PCR of CDR3 regions. TCRdb re-analysed the multiplex PCR reads in MiXCR, keeping a single row per CDR3 protein. Seen here are about 310,000 distinct CDR3 sequences, about 20% observed once, and the top ten hold 38%. Specified time point: newly diagnosed GD, antithyroid drugs for less than 3 months. Isolated PBMC RNA provided the starting material for the TCR library. Specimen: peripheral blood mononuclear cells (PBMCs), collected at new diagnosis, from a patient treated with antithyroid drugs. All receptors derive from a female donor with Graves disease.

This clonotype was seen repeatedly, ten times or more. The chain combines TRBV12-3 or TRBV12-4 with TRBJ1-6; D may be TRBD1 (6 bases). The CDR3 has 14 residues. Deletions cut 5 bases from V and 8 bases from J, with 13 bases between. The CDR3 DNA reads TGTGCCAGCAGTCCCTCGGGGGGCCATTCACCCCTCCACTTT. Its protein is CASSPSGGHSPLHF.

In the case of this clonotype: A clone one base away is much larger, so this may be a read error. The chain has TRBV19 and TRBJ1-1, with a tentative D call TRBD1 (6 bases). The CDR3 spans 14 residues. Germline CDR1 LNHDA, CDR2 SQIVND (reference sequence). CDR3 sequence (DNA): TGTGCCAGTAGCCGAAGGGGGGCGAACGCTGAAGCTTTCTTT. Its translation is CASSRRGANAEAFF.

This clonotype was recorded many times. This sequence joins TRBV28 and TRBJ2-5, with TRBD2 matching over 8 bases. The CDR3 is made up of 13 amino acids. The V gene end was trimmed by 7 bases and the J gene end by 3 bases; junction bases not matched to a gene: 4. From germline, CDR1 is MDHEN and CDR2 SYDVKM. In DNA form, the CDR3 reads TGTGCCAGCACTCAGACTAGCGAAGAGACCCAGTACTTC. It encodes CASTQTSEETQYF. Looking up the rest from reference TRBV28 and TRBJ2-5 gives the full variable domain: DVKVTQSSRYLVKRTGEKVFLECVQDMDHENMFWYRQDPGLGLRLIYFSYDVKMKEKGDIPEGYSVSREKKERFSLILESASTNQTSMYLCASTQTSEETQYFGPGTRLLVL.

This clonotype was observed at least ten times. The CDR3 region has the DNA TGTGCCAGCAGCGCCAACAGGGGGCAGACCGGTGGCTACACCTTC. It codes for CASSANRGQTGGYTF. The V and J genes are TRBV7-9 and TRBJ1-2, with TRBD1 matching 9 bases. The ends lost 5 bases at V and 7 bases at J; junction bases unmatched: 11. The CDR3 length is 15 residues. Germline CDR1 reads SEHNR; CDR2 reads FQNEAQ (reference sequence).

This clonotype was observed many times. The chain uses TRBV19 and TRBJ2-1, with TRBD1 identical over 7 bases. With 6 bases clipped from V and 2 bases from J, the junction kept 7 bases outside the gene matches. Germline CDR1 LNHDA, CDR2 SQIVND (reference sequence). CDR3 size: 15 residues. Here the CDR3 DNA reads TGTGCCAGTAGCCTACAGGGGTTAACCTACAATGAGCAGTTCTTC. As protein: CASSLQGLTYNEQFF.

This clonotype has at least ten counts. V gene TRBV19 combines with J gene TRBJ2-3, with TRBD2 identical over 12 bases. V lost 3 bases to trimming and J lost 7 bases; unmatched junction nucleotides: 11. The CDR3 is 17 amino acids. Looked up from germline, CDR1 is LNHDA and CDR2 is SQIVND (reference sequence). The CDR3 sequence is CASSISLTSGRGNTQYF. In DNA form, the CDR3 reads TGTGCCAGTAGTATTTCCCTGACTAGCGGGAGAGGGAATACGCAGTATTTT.

This clonotype showed up just once. The chain uses TRBV6-2 or TRBV6-3 and TRBJ2-4; a weak D match, TRBD2 (6 bases). Germline CDR1 is MNHEY and CDR2 is SVGEGT. The V end was cut by 7 bases, the J end by 3 bases, with 16 bases between. The CDR3 sequence is 15 residues long. CDR3 region: CASTPGLGGKNIQYF. The CDR3 nucleotides read TGTGCCAGCACCCCAGGTTTGGGGGGCAAAAACATTCAGTACTTC.

This clonotype appeared many times. This sequence joins TRBV11-3 and TRBJ2-2; D may match TRBD1 or TRBD2 (5 bases each). Germline loops: CDR1 SGHNT, CDR2 YENEEA. V was shortened by 0 bases and J by 5 bases, with 16 bases between the two germline ends. The CDR3 has 17 residues. CDR3 loop: CASSLESRGDGTGELFF. CDR3 nucleotides: TGTGCCAGCAGCTTAGAGAGTAGGGGAGATGGAACCGGGGAGCTGTTTTTT. Filled out from reference TRBV11-3 and TRBJ2-2, the complete variable domain reads EAGVVQSPRYKIIEKKQPVAFWCNPISGHNTLYWYLQNLGQGPELLIRYENEEAVDDSQLPKDRFSAERLKGVDSTLKIQPAELGDSAVYLCASSLESRGDGTGELFFGEGSRLTVL.

The rearrangement joins TRBV12-3 or TRBV12-4 to TRBJ2-5; perhaps TRBD1 as D (6 bases). Between the trimmed V and J ends, which lost 5 bases and 7 bases, there was a span of 17 bases. The CDR3 consists of 14 residues. The CDR3 DNA reads as TGTGCCAGCAGTCCCACAGGGTTCTCGGCGACCCAGTACTTC. Its translation is CASSPTGFSATQYF.

Notes on this clonotype: A much larger clone differs from this one at a single base, so this may be a read error. The chain carries TRBV28 and TRBJ2-7; the match to TRBD2 covers 12 bases. Per germline, CDR1 MDHEN and CDR2 SYDVKM. The CDR3 contains 17 residues. The V segment lost 5 bases and the J segment 2 bases; nucleotides outside the gene matches: 10. The CDR3 region has the DNA TGTGCCAGCAGTCGTGGACTAGCGGGACCTGGGACCTACGAGCAGTACTTC. Encoded protein: CASSRGLAGPGTYEQYF.